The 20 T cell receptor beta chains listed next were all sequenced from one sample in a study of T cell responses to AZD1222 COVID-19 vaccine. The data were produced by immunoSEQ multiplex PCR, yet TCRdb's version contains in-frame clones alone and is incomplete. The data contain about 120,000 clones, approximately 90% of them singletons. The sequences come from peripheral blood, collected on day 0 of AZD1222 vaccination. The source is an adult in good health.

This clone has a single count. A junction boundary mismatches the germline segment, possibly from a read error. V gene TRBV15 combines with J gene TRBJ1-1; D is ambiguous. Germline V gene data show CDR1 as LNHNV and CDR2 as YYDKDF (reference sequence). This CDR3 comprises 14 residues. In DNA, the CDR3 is TGTGCCACCAGTAGAGGCAGCTCGAACACTGAAGCTTTCTTT. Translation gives CATSRGSSNTEAFF.

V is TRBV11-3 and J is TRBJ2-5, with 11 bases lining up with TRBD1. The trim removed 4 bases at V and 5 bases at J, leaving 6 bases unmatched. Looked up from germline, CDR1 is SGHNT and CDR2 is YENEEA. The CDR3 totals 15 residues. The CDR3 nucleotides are TGTGCCAGCAGCTCCCGGACAGGGGGCTTGGAGACCCAGTACTTC. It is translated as CASSSRTGGLETQYF.

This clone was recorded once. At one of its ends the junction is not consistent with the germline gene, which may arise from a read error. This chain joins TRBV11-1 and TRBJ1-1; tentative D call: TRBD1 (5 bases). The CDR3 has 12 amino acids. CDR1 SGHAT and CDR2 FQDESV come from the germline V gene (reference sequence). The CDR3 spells CASSFAGRGIGF. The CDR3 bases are TGTGCCAGCAGCTTTGCAGGGCGCGGGATAGGTTTT.

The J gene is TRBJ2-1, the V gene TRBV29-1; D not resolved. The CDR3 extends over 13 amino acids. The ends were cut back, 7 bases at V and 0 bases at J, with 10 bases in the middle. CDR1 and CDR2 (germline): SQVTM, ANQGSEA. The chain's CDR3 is CSALGNSYNEQFF. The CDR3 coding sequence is TGCAGCGCCTTGGGCAACTCCTACAATGAGCAGTTCTTC.

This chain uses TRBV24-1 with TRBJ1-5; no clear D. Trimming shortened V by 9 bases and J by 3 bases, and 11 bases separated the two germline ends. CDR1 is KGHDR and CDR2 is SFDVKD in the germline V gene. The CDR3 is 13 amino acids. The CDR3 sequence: CATQDGYNQPQHF. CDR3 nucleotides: TGTGCCACCCAGGACGGATACAATCAGCCCCAGCATTTT.

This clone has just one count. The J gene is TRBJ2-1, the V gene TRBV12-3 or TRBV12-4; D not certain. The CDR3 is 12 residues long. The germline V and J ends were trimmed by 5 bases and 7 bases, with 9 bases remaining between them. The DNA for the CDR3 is TGTGCCAGCAGTGGGTTTGGAAATGAGCAGTTCTTC. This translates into CASSGFGNEQFF.

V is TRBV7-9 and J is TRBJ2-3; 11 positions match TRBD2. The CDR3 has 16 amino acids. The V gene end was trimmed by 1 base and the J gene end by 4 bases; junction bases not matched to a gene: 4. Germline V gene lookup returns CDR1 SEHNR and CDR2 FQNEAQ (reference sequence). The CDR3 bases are TGTGCCAGCAGCTTAGTGGCTAGCGGGGGGCCAGATACGCAGTATTTT. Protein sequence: CASSLVASGGPDTQYF.

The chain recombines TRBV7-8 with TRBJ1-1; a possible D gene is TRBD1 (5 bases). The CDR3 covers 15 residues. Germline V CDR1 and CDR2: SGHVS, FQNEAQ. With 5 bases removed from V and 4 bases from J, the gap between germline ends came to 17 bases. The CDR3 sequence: CASSPRRDGATEAFF. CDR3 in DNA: TGTGCCAGCAGCCCAAGAAGGGACGGGGCCACTGAAGCTTTCTTT.

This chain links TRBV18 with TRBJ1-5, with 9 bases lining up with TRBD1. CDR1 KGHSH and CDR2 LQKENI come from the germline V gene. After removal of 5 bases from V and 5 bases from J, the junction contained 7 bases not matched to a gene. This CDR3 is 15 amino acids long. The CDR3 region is CASSSGTGRHQPQHF. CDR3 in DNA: TGTGCCAGCTCATCCGGGACAGGGCGTCATCAGCCCCAGCATTTT.

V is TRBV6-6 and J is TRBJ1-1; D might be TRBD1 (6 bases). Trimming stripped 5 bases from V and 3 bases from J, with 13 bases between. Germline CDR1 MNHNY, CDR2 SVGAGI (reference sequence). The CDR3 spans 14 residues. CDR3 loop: CASSQGQSYTEAFF. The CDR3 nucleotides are TGTGCCAGCAGTCAGGGGCAGAGCTACACTGAAGCTTTCTTT.

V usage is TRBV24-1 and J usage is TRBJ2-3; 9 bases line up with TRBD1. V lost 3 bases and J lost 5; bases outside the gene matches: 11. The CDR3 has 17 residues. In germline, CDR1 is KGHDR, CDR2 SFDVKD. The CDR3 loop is CATSDRIPGQGGDTQYF. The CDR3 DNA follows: TGTGCCACCAGTGATCGTATACCGGGACAGGGTGGAGATACGCAGTATTTT.

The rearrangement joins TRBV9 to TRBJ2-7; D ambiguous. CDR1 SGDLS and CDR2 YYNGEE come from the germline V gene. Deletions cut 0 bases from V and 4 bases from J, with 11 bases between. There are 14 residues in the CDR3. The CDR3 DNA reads TGTGCCAGCAGCGTAGGGCAGGAAGGGTACGAGCAGTACTTC. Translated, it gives CASSVGQEGYEQYF.

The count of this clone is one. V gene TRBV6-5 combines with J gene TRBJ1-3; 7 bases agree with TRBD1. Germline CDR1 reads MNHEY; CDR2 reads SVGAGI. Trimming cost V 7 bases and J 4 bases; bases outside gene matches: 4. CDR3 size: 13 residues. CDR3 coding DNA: TGTGCCAGCATTAGGGACAGCGGAAACACCATATATTTT. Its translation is CASIRDSGNTIYF.

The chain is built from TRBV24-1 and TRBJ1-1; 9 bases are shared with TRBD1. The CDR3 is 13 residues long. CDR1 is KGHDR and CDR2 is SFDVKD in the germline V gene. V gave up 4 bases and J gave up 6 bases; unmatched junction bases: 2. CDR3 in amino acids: CATSERQGAEAFF. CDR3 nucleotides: TGTGCCACCAGTGAACGACAGGGGGCTGAAGCTTTCTTT.

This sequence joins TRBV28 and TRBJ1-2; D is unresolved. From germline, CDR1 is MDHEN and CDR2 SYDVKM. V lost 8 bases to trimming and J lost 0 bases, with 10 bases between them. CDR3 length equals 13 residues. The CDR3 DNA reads TGTGCCAGCCTGGAGGGCGCTAACTATGGCTACACCTTC. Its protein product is CASLEGANYGYTF.

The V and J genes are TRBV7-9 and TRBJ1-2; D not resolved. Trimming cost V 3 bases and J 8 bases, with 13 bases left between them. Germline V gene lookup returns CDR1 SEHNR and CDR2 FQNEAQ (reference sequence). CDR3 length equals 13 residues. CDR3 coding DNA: TGTGCCAGCAGCTTGTTGGGTATGGGGGGCTACACCTTC. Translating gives CASSLLGMGGYTF.

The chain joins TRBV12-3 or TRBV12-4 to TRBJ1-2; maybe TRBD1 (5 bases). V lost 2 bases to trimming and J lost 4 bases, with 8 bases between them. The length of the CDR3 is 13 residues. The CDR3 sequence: CASSLSDSYGYTF. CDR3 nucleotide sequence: TGTGCCAGCAGTTTAAGTGACAGCTATGGCTACACCTTC.

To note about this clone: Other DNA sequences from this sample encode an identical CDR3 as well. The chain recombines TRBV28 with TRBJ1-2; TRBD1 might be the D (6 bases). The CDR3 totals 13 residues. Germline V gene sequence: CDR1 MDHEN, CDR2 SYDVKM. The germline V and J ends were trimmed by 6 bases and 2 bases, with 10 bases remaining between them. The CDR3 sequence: CASSPQGNYGYTF. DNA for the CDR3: TGTGCCAGCAGCCCGCAGGGGAACTATGGCTACACCTTC.

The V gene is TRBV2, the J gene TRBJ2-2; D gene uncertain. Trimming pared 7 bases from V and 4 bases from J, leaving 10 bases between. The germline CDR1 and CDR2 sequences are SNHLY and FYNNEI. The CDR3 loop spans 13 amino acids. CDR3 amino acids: CASTWVGTGELFF. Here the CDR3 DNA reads TGTGCCAGCACCTGGGTGGGCACCGGGGAGCTGTTTTTT.

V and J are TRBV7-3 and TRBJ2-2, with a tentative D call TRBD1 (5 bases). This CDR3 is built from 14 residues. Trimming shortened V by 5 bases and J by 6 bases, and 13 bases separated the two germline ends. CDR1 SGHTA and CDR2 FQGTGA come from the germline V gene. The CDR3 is CASSDHSGSGELFF. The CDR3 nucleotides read TGTGCCAGCAGCGACCATTCAGGGTCCGGGGAGCTGTTTTTT. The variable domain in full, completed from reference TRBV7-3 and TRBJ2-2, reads GAGVSQTPSNKVTEKGKYVELRCDPISGHTALYWYRQSLGQGPEFLIYFQGTGAADDSGLPNDRFFAVRPEGSVSTLKIQRTERGDSAVYLCASSDHSGSGELFFGEGSRLTVL.